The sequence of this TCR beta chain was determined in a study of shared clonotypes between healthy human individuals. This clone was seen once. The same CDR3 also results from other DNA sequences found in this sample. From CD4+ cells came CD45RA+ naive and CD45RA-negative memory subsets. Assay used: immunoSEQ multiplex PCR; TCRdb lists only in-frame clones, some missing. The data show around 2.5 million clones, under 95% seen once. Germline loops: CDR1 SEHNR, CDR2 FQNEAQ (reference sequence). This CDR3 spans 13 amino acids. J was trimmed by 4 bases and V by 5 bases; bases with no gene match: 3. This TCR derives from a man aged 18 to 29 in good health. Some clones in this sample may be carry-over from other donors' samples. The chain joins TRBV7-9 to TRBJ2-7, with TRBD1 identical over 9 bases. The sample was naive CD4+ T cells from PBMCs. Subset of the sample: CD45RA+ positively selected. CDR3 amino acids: CASSLDRGYEQYF. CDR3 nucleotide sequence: TGTGCCAGCAGCCTGGACAGGGGATACGAGCAGTACTTC.